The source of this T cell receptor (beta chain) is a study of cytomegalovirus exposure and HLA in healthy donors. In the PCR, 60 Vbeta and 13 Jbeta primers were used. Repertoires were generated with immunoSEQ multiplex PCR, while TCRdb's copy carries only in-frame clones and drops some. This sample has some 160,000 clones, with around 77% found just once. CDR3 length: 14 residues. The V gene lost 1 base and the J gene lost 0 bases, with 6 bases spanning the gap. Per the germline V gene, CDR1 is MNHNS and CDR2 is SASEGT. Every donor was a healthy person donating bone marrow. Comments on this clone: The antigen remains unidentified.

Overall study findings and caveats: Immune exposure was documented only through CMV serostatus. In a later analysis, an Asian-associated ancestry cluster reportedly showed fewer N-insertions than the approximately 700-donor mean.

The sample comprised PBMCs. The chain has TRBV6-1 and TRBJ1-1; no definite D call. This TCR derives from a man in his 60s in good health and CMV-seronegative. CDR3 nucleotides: TGTGCCAGCAGTGAAGGGAGTATGAACACTGAAGCTTTCTTT. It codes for CASSEGSMNTEAFF.